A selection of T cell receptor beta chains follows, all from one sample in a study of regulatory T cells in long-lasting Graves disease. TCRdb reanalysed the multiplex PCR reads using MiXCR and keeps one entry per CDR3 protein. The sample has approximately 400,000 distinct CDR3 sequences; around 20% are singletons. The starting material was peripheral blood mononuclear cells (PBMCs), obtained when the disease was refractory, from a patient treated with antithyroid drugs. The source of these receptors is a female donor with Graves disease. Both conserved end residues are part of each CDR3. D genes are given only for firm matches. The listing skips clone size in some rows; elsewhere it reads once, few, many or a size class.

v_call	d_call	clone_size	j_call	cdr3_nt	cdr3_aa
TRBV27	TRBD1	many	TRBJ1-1	TGTGCCAGCAGTATAAGACAGGGGCCGAACACTGAAGCTTTCTTT	CASSIRQGPNTEAFF
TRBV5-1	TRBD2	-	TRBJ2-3	TGCGCCAGCAGCGAGGGACTAGCGGGAGGGCCTCACACAGATACGCAGTATTTT	CASSEGLAGGPHTDTQYF
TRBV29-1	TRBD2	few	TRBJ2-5	TGCAGCGTTTCGGGAGGAGAGCTCCAAGAGACCCAGTACTTC	CSVSGGELQETQYF
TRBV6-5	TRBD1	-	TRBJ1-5	TGTGCCAGCAGTTACTCGGGACAGGGAAGATATAGCAATCAGCCCCAGCATTTT	CASSYSGQGRYSNQPQHF
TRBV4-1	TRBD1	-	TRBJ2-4	TGCGCCAGCAGCCAGAGGACAGGGGAGCTTTCGGGCAAAAACATTCAGTACTTC	CASSQRTGELSGKNIQYF
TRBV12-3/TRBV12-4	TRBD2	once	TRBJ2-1	TGTGCCAGCAGTTTTGGGAGCGGGATGGGGATAGATGAGCAGTTCTTC	CASSFGSGMGIDEQFF
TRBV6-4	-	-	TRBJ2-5	TGTGCCAGCAGTGACGAGGGGACGGAGACCCAGTACTTC	CASSDEGTETQYF
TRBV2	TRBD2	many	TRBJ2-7	TGTGCCAGCAGTGCCGGGACTAGTCGTTACGAGCAGTACTTC	CASSAGTSRYEQYF
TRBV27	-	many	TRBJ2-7	TGTGCCAGCGGAACTAACACTTACGAGCAGTACTTC	CASGTNTYEQYF
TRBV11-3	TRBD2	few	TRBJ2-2	TGTGCCAGCACCAACATATCTAGGGGACTAGCGGGAGGAGGAATGAACACCGGGGAGCTGTTTTTT	CASTNISRGLAGGGMNTGELFF
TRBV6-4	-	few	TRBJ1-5	TGTGCCAGCAGCTGGGACACCGAATATCAGCCCCAGCATTTT	CASSWDTEYQPQHF
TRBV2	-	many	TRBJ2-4	TGTGCCAGCAGTGAAGAAGCAGCATTGTTACTAGCCAAAAACATTCAGTACTTC	CASSEEAALLLAKNIQYF
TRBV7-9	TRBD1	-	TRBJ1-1	TGTGCCAGCAGCCGCGACCCGGGACAGGGGAGCACTGAAGCTTTCTTT	CASSRDPGQGSTEAFF
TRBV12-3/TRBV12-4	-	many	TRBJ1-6	TGTGCCAGCAGCCACTGGGGACAAGGGCCCTATAATTCACCCCTCCACTTT	CASSHWGQGPYNSPLHF
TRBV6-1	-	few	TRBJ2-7	TGTGCCAGCAGTTACCGTACAGGGATTTACGAGCAGTACTTC	CASSYRTGIYEQYF
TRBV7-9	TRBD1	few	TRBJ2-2	TGTGCCAGCAGCCGGATACAGGGGAGAGGGGAGCTGTTTTTT	CASSRIQGRGELFF
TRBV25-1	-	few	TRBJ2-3	TGTGCCAGCAGGCAGGGATGGTCCAGCGGTGCCACAGATACGCAGTATTTT	CASRQGWSSGATDTQYF
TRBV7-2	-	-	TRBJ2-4	TGTGCCAGCAGCCCGCCGGGTTTAACCCTAGCCAAAAACATTCAGTACTTC	CASSPPGLTLAKNIQYF